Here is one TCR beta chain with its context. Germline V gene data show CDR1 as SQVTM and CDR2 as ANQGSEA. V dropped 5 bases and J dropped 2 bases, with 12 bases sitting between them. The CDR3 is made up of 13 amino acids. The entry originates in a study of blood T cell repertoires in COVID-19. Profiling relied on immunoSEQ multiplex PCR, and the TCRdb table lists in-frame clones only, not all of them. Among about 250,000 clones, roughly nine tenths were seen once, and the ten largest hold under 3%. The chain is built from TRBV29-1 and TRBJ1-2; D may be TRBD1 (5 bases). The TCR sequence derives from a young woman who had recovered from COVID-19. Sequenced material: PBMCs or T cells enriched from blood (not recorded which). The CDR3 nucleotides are TGCAGCGTTCTCCTGACAGACAACTATGGCTACACCTTC. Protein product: CSVLLTDNYGYTF.